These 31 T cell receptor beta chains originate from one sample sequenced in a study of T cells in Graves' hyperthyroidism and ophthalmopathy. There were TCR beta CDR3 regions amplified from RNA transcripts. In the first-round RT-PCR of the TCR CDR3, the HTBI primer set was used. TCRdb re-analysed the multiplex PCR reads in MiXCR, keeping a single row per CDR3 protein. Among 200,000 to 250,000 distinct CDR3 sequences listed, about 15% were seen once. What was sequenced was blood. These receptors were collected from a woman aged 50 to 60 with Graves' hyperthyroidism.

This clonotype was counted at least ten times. CDR3 sequence: CASSVGGSLGANVLTF. DNA of the CDR3: TGTGCCAGCAGTGTCGGGGGGAGCCTTGGGGCCAACGTCCTGACTTTC. The chain combines TRBV6-1 with TRBJ2-6, with 7 bases that match TRBD2. The V segment lost 4 bases and the J segment 3 bases; nucleotides outside the gene matches: 6. The CDR3 is made up of 16 amino acids. CDR1 is MNHNS, CDR2 SASEGT, per germline.

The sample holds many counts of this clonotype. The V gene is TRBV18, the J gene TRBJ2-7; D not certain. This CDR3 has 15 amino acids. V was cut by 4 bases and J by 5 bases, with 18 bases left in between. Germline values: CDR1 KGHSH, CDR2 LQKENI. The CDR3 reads CASSQKEIKGHEQYF. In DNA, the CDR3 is TGTGCCAGCTCACAAAAGGAAATTAAGGGCCACGAGCAGTACTTC.

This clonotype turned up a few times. Written as DNA, the CDR3 is TGTGCCATCAGCCACGGACAGCGGAATCAGCCCCAGCATTTT. Amino acid sequence: CAISHGQRNQPQHF. The genes are TRBV10-3 and TRBJ1-5, with D perhaps TRBD1 (6 bases). CDR1 ENHRY and CDR2 SYGVKD come from the germline V gene. Trimming removed 6 bases at V and 4 bases at J, with 13 bases between. This CDR3 contains 14 residues.

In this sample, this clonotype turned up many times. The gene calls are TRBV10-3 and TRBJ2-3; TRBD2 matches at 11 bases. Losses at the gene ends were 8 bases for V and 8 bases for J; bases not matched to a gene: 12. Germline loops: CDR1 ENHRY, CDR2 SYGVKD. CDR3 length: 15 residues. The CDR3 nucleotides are TGTGCCATCGGGCTACTAGCGGGGGTACAAATTACGCAGTATTTT. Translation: CAIGLLAGVQITQYF.

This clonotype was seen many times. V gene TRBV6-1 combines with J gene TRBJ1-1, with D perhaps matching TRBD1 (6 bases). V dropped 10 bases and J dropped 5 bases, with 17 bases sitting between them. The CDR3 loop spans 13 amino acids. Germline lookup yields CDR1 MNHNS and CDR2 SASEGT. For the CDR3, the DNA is TGTGCCACCTGGGGGGCCGGAGGGACTGAAGCTTTCTTT. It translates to CATWGAGGTEAFF.

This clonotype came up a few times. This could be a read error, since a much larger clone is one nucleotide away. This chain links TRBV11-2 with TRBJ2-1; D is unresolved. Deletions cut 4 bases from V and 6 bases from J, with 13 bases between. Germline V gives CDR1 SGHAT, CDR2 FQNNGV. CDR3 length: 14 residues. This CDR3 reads CASSYEGLPNEQFF. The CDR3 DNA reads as TGTGCCAGCAGCTACGAAGGGCTCCCCAATGAGCAGTTCTTC.

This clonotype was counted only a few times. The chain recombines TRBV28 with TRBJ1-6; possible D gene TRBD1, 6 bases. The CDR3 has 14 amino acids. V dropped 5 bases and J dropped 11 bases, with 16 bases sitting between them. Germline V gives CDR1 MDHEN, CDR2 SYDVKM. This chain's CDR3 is CASSPHRDWAPLHF. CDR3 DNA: TGTGCCAGCAGTCCGCACAGGGACTGGGCACCCCTCCACTTT.

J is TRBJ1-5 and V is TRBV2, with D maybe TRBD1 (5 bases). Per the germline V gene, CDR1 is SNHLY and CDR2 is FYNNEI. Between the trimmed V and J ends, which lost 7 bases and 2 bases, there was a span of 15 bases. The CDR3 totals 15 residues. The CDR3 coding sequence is TGTGCCAGCACTCCGGGGGAAGAGCGCAATCAGCCCCAGCATTTT. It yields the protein CASTPGEERNQPQHF.

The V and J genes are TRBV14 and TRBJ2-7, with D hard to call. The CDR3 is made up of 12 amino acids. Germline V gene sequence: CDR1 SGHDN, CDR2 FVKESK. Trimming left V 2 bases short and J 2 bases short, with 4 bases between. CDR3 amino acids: CASSQWTYEQYF. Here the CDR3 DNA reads TGTGCCAGCAGCCAATGGACCTACGAGCAGTACTTC.

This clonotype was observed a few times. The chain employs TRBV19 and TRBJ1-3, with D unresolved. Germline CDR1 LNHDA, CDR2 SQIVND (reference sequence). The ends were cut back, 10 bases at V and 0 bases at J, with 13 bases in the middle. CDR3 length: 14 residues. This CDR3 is CATHLASSGNTIYF. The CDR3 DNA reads TGTGCCACCCATCTCGCCAGCTCTGGAAACACCATATATTTT.

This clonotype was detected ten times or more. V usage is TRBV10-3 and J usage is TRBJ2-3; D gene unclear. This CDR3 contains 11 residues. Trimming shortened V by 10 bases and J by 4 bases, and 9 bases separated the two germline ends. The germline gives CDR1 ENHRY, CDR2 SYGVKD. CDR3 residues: CATRRADTQYF. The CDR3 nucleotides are TGTGCCACCAGACGCGCAGATACGCAGTATTTT.

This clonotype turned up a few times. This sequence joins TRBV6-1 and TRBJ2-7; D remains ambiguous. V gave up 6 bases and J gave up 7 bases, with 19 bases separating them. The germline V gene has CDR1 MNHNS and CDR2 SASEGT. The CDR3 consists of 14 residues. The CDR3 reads CASRDVNVNGEQYF. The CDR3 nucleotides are TGTGCCAGCAGAGACGTAAATGTAAATGGTGAGCAGTACTTC.

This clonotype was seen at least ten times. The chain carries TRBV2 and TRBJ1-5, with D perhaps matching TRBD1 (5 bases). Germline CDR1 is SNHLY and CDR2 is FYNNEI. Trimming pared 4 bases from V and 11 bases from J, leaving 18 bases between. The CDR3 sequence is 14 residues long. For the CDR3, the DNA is TGTGCCAGCAGTGTTGGGGCAGGTTCCCTAGCCCAGCATTTT. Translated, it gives CASSVGAGSLAQHF.

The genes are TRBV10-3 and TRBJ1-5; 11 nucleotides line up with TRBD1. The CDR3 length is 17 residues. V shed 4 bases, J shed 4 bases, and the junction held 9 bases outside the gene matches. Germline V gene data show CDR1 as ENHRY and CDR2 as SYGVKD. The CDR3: CAISAGTGGDRNQPQHF. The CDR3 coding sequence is TGTGCCATCAGTGCCGGGACAGGGGGTGACCGTAATCAGCCCCAGCATTTT.

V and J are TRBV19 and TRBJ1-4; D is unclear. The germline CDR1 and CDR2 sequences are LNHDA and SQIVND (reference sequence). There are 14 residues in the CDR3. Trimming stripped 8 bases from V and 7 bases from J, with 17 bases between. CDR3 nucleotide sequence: TGTGCCAGTGAGATCGAAGGGTCCGGTGAAAAACTGTTTTTT. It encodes CASEIEGSGEKLFF. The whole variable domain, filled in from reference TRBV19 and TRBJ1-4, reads DGGITQSPKYLFRKEGQNVTLSCEQNLNHDAMYWYRQDPGQGLRLIYYSQIVNDFQKGDIAEGYSVSREKKESFPLTVTSAQKNPTAFYLCASEIEGSGEKLFFGSGTQLSVL.

The CDR3 spells CASSYFAPNTGELFF. The CDR3, as DNA: TGTGCCAGCAGTTACTTTGCACCGAACACCGGGGAGCTGTTTTTT. The V gene is TRBV6-2 or TRBV6-3, the J gene TRBJ2-2; D uncertain. Germline loops: CDR1 MNHEY, CDR2 SVGEGT. Trimming took off 1 base at V and 0 bases at J, with 6 bases between the two ends. This CDR3 has 15 residues.

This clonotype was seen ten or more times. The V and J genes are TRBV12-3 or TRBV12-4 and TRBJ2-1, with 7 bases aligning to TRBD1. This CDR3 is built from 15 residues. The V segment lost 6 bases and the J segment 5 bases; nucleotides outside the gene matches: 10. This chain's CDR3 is CASRRPGTANNEQFF. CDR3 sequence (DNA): TGTGCCAGCAGACGTCCCGGGACAGCTAACAATGAGCAGTTCTTC.

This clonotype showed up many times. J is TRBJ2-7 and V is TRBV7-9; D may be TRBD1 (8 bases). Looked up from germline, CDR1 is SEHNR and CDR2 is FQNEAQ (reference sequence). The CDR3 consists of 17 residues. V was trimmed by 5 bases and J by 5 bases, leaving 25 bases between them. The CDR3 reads CASSLGTGQGGTNEQYF. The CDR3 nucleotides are TGTGCCAGCAGCCTCGGGACAGGCCAGGGAGGGACAAACGAGCAGTACTTC.

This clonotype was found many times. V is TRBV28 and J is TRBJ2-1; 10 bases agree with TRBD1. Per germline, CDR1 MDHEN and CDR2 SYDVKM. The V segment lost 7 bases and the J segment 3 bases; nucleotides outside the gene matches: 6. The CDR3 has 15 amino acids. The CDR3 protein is CASISGTGVYNEQFF. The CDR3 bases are TGTGCCAGCATTTCCGGGACAGGGGTCTACAATGAGCAGTTCTTC.

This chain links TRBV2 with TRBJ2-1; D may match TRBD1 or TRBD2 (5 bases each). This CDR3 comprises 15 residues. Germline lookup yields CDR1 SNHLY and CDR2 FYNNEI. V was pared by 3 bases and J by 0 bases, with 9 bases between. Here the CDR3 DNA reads TGTGCCAGCAGTGAGGGGACCCGCTCCTACAATGAGCAGTTCTTC. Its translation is CASSEGTRSYNEQFF.

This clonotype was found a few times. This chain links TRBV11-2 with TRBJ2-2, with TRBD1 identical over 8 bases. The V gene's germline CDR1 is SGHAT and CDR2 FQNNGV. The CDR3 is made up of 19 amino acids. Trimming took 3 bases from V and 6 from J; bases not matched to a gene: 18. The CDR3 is CASSFILDSFGTGSGELFF. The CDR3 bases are TGTGCCAGCAGCTTCATTCTAGACTCTTTCGGGACAGGATCCGGGGAGCTGTTTTTT.

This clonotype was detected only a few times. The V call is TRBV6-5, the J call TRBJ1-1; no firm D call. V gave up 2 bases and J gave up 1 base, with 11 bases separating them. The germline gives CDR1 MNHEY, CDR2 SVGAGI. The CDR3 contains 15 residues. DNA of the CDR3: TGTGCCAGCAGTTACGACGGAGTAAGGAACACTGAAGCTTTCTTT. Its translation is CASSYDGVRNTEAFF.

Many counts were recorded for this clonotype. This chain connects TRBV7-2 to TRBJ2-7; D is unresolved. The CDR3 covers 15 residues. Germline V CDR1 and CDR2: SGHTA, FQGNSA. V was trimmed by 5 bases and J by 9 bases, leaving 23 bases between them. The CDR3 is CASSPSTEWSWGQYF. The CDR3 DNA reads TGTGCCAGCAGCCCATCGACGGAGTGGAGTTGGGGGCAGTACTTC.

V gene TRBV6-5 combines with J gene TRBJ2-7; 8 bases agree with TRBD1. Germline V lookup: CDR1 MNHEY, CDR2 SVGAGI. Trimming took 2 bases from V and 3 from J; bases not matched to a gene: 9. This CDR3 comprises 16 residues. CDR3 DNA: TGTGCCAGCAGTTACCTTAGGACAGGGATTAACTACGAGCAGTACTTC. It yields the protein CASSYLRTGINYEQYF.

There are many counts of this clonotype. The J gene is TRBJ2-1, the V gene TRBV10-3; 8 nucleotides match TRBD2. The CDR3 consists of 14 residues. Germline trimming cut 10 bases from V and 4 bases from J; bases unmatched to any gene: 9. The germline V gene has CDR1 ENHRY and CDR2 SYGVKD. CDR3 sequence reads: CATNPGLGYNEQFF. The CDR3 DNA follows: TGTGCCACCAACCCGGGACTAGGGTACAATGAGCAGTTCTTC.

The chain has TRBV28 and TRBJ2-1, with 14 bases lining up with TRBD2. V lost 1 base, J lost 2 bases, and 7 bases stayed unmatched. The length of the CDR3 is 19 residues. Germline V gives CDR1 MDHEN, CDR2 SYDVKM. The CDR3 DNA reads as TGTGCCAGCAGTTTATTCCGGACTAGCGGGAGGAGTCCCTACAATGAGCAGTTCTTC. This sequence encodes CASSLFRTSGRSPYNEQFF.

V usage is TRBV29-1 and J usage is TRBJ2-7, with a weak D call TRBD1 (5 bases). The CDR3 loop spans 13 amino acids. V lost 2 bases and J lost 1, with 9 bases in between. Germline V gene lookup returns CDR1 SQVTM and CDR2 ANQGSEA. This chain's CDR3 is CSVEFAGSYEQYF. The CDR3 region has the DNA TGCAGCGTTGAATTTGCAGGGTCCTACGAGCAGTACTTC.

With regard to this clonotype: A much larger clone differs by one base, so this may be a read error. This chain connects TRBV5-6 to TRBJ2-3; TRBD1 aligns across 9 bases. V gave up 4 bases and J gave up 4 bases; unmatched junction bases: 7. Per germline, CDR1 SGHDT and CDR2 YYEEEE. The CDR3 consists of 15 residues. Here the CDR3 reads CASSPGQGSSDTQYF. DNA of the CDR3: TGTGCCAGCAGCCCGGGACAGGGTTCTTCAGATACGCAGTATTTT.

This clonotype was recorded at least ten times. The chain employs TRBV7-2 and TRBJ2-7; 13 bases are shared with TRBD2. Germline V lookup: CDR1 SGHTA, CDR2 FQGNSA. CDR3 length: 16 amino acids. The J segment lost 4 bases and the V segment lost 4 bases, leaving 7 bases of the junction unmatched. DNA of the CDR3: TGTGCCAGCAGCTCCGGACTAGCGGGAGAAGGGTACGAGCAGTACTTC. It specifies CASSSGLAGEGYEQYF.

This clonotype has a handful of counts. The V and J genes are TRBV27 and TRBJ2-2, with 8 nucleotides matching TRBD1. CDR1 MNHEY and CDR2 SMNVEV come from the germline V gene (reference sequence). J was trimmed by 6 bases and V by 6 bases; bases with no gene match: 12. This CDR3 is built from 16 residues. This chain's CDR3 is CASSIVGTGSSGELFF. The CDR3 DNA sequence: TGTGCCAGCAGCATAGTCGGGACAGGTAGCTCCGGGGAGCTGTTTTTT.

CDR3 residues: CASSPTVTGGYTF. Here the CDR3 DNA reads TGTGCCAGTAGTCCTACCGTGACGGGTGGCTACACCTTC. The V call is TRBV19, the J call TRBJ1-2; no clear D. The germline gives CDR1 LNHDA, CDR2 SQIVND (reference sequence). This CDR3 is 13 amino acids long. Trimming pared 5 bases from V and 7 bases from J, leaving 14 bases between.